This T cell receptor (beta chain) is from a study of shared clonotypes between healthy human individuals. The V gene end was trimmed by 5 bases and the J gene end by 5 bases; junction bases not matched to a gene: 15. CDR3 length: 16 amino acids. CDR1 is SGHTA, CDR2 FQGNSA, per germline. Using immunoSEQ multiplex PCR, the repertoire was profiled, and TCRdb retains in-frame clones only, with some absent. The sample records 2 million to 2.5 million clones, almost 96% being singletons. The receptor was isolated from a man aged 18 to 29 in good health. The sequenced material came from naive CD4+ T cells sorted from blood. Regarding subset: CD45RA+ positively selected. The rearrangement links TRBV7-2 to TRBJ2-7, with 7 bases matching TRBD2. The CDR3 nucleotides read TGTGCCAGCAGCCCGGGGGGATCGCGGGTAGTCCACGAGCAGTACTTC. Protein product: CASSPGGSRVVHEQYF. The complete variable domain, with remaining parts taken from reference TRBV7-2 and TRBJ2-7, reads GAGVSQSPSNKVTEKGKDVELRCDPISGHTALYWYRQSLGQGLEFLIYFQGNSAPDKSGLPSDRFSAERTGGSVSTLTIQRTQQEDSAVYLCASSPGGSRVVHEQYFGPGTRLTVT.